A selection of T cell receptor beta chains follows, all from one sample in a study of cytomegalovirus exposure and HLA in healthy donors. The repertoire was sequenced with immunoSEQ multiplex PCR; TCRdb's copy has only in-frame clones and lacks some. Counted here are 90,000 to 100,000 clones, nearly 70% occurring once; the ten biggest clones make up 2.5% to 3%. The specimen was PBMCs. These receptors were collected from a man in his fifties in good health and CMV-seronegative. The CDR3 runs from the conserved cysteine through the conserved F or W. The D gene is left open where the match is weak. Part of the rows lack a size; the others show once, few, many or a class for expanded clones.

v_call,j_call,clone_size,d_call,cdr3_aa,cdr3_nt
TRBV6-5,TRBJ2-1,few,NA,CASLRENEQFF,TGTGCCAGTCTAAGGGAGAATGAGCAGTTCTTC
TRBV11-2,TRBJ2-3,NA,TRBD2,CASSSGGVADTQYF,TGTGCCAGCAGCTCCGGGGGGGTCGCAGATACGCAGTATTTT
TRBV4-2,TRBJ2-7,NA,TRBD2,CASSQDRRSEGRGQYF,TGTGCCAGCAGCCAAGATCGAAGATCTGAGGGGAGGGGGCAGTACTTC
TRBV9,TRBJ2-3,NA,NA,CASSVGDFVDTQYF,TGTGCCAGCAGCGTAGGGGACTTTGTGGATACGCAGTATTTT
TRBV4-3,TRBJ2-7,few,TRBD2,CASSQGASGAYEQYF,TGCGCCAGCAGCCAAGGAGCTAGCGGGGCCTACGAGCAGTACTTC
TRBV4-3,TRBJ2-3,NA,NA,CASSHQIGTDTQYF,TGCGCCAGCAGCCACCAGATCGGCACAGATACGCAGTATTTT
TRBV7-2,TRBJ1-6,NA,TRBD1,CASSQGDQSPLHF,TGTGCCAGCAGCCAGGGGGACCAGTCACCCCTCCACTTT
TRBV6-5,TRBJ1-3,NA,NA,CASSYSQGSGNTIYF,TGTGCCAGCAGTTACTCGCAGGGCTCTGGAAACACCATATATTTT
TRBV5-1,TRBJ2-5,NA,TRBD1,CASSLETGGTQYF,TGCGCCAGCAGCTTGGAGACAGGGGGGACCCAGTACTTC
TRBV6-5,TRBJ1-5,NA,TRBD1,CASSSTGVGRQPQHF,TGTGCCAGCAGTTCGACAGGGGTAGGACGGCAGCCCCAGCATTTT
TRBV5-1,TRBJ2-2,NA,NA,CASSTDRNTGELFF,TGCGCCAGCAGCACCGACAGGAACACCGGGGAGCTGTTTTTT
TRBV2,TRBJ1-5,NA,NA,CASRDNDYQPQHF,TGTGCCAGCAGAGATAATGACTATCAGCCCCAGCATTTT
TRBV13,TRBJ1-4,NA,NA,CASSPGGVEGEKLFF,TGTGCCAGCAGCCCCGGCGGAGTTGAGGGTGAAAAACTGTTTTTT
TRBV6-4,TRBJ2-3,medium-sized,TRBD2,CASSDSLAGADTQYF,TGTGCCAGCAGTGACTCACTAGCGGGAGCAGATACGCAGTATTTT
TRBV5-1,TRBJ2-3,NA,NA,CASSLSADTQYF,TGCGCCAGCAGCCTCTCAGCAGATACGCAGTATTTT
TRBV6-5,TRBJ2-5,NA,NA,CASGFGLTYQETQYF,TGTGCCAGCGGATTTGGGCTCACGTACCAAGAGACCCAGTACTTC
TRBV27,TRBJ2-2,NA,TRBD2,CASSQLAGVAGELFF,TGTGCCAGCAGTCAACTAGCGGGAGTCGCCGGGGAGCTGTTTTTT
TRBV11-2,TRBJ1-4,few,TRBD1,CASSPRQGSNEKLFF,TGTGCCAGCAGCCCCAGACAGGGTTCTAATGAAAAACTGTTTTTT
TRBV4-1,TRBJ2-5,NA,TRBD1,CASSHLPGQRIGETQYF,TGCGCCAGCAGCCATCTACCGGGACAGCGAATAGGGGAGACCCAGTACTTC
TRBV2,TRBJ2-3,NA,TRBD1,CASPGQGSTDTQYF,TGTGCCAGCCCCGGACAGGGCTCCACAGATACGCAGTATTTT
TRBV4-3,TRBJ2-1,few,TRBD2,CASSLPRGDGGAEQFF,TGCGCCAGCAGCCTCCCCCGCGGTGACGGGGGGGCTGAGCAGTTCTTC
TRBV21-1,TRBJ2-2,NA,NA,CASSKAGKKDTGELFF,TGTGCCAGCAGCAAAGCGGGCAAGAAAGACACCGGGGAGCTGTTTTTT
TRBV11-3,TRBJ2-7,NA,NA,CASSLRDSYEQYF,TGTGCCAGCAGCTTGAGGGACTCCTACGAGCAGTACTTC
TRBV7-9,TRBJ2-7,NA,TRBD1,CASSSRQGRRIYEQYF,TGTGCCAGCAGCTCACGACAGGGAAGGAGGATCTACGAGCAGTACTTC
TRBV10-3,TRBJ2-7,NA,TRBD2,CAISEARGESYEQYF,TGTGCCATCAGTGAGGCCCGGGGGGAGTCCTACGAGCAGTACTTC
TRBV29-1,TRBJ1-1,NA,NA,CSVENRGKAFF,TGCAGCGTAGAAAACCGGGGTAAAGCTTTCTTT
TRBV9,TRBJ2-7,once,NA,CASQEGQLGEQYF,TGTGCCAGCCAGGAAGGACAGCTAGGGGAGCAGTACTTC
TRBV6-5,TRBJ1-4,many,TRBD1,CASSRGREKLFF,TGTGCCAGCAGCAGGGGGCGGGAAAAACTGTTTTTT
TRBV9,TRBJ1-1,NA,NA,CASSVAGLDTEAFF,TGTGCCAGCAGCGTAGCGGGGTTGGACACTGAAGCTTTCTTT
TRBV6-6,TRBJ2-5,NA,TRBD2,CASNPSGGEETQYF,TGTGCCAGCAACCCTTCGGGGGGGGAAGAGACCCAGTACTTC
TRBV5-4,TRBJ2-5,NA,NA,CASSLGGGAAIQETQYF,TGTGCCAGCAGCTTGGGTGGGGGGGCCGCCATCCAAGAGACCCAGTACTTC
TRBV5-1,TRBJ1-1,few,TRBD1,CASGGQGEDTEAFF,TGCGCCAGCGGTGGACAGGGAGAGGACACTGAAGCTTTCTTT
TRBV6-5,TRBJ2-5,NA,TRBD2,CASSYDGTSYETQYF,TGTGCCAGCAGTTACGACGGGACTAGCTACGAGACCCAGTACTTC
TRBV28,TRBJ2-3,many,NA,CASQSAGRGDTQYF,TGTGCCAGCCAATCGGCGGGAAGGGGAGATACGCAGTATTTT
TRBV5-1,TRBJ1-5,NA,TRBD1,CASSAGTGVYQPQHF,TGCGCCAGCAGCGCCGGGACAGGGGTTTATCAGCCCCAGCATTTT
TRBV5-4,TRBJ2-1,NA,TRBD2,CASSFRGGGAGNEQFF,TGTGCCAGCAGCTTCAGGGGCGGGGGGGCCGGAAATGAGCAGTTCTTC
TRBV13,TRBJ2-7,NA,NA,CASSQGRSSYEQYF,TGTGCCAGCAGCCAGGGGCGGAGCTCCTACGAGCAGTACTTC
TRBV27,TRBJ1-1,NA,NA,CASSAQANTEAFF,TGTGCCAGCAGTGCACAGGCGAACACTGAAGCTTTCTTT
TRBV7-6,TRBJ2-3,NA,NA,CASSLRTSTDTQYF,TGTGCCAGCAGCTTACGTACTAGCACAGATACGCAGTATTTT
TRBV27,TRBJ2-2,NA,TRBD2,CASSLEAGGPNTGELFF,TGTGCCAGCAGTTTAGAAGCGGGAGGGCCCAACACCGGGGAGCTGTTTTTT
TRBV4-1,TRBJ1-2,few,NA,CASSPRLESGYTF,TGCGCCAGCAGCCCCAGGCTTGAGAGTGGCTACACCTTC
TRBV28,TRBJ2-5,few,NA,CASSPRVAYQETQYF,TGTGCCAGCAGTCCCCGGGTCGCGTACCAAGAGACCCAGTACTTC
TRBV2,TRBJ1-1,few,TRBD1,CASEGAINTEAFF,TGTGCCAGTGAGGGGGCAATTAACACTGAAGCTTTCTTT
TRBV27,TRBJ1-1,NA,NA,CASGRGFEAFF,TGTGCCAGCGGGAGGGGTTTTGAAGCTTTCTTT
TRBV19,TRBJ1-2,NA,NA,CASSGRAFSAGYGYTF,TGTGCCAGTAGTGGCAGGGCCTTTTCTGCCGGCTATGGCTACACCTTC
TRBV20-1,TRBJ1-1,NA,NA,CSASRGEEAFF,TGCAGTGCTAGTCGCGGGGAGGAAGCTTTCTTT
TRBV7-8,TRBJ1-5,NA,NA,CASSPRTARNQPQHF,TGTGCCAGCAGCCCTCGGACAGCCCGCAATCAGCCCCAGCATTTT
TRBV13,TRBJ2-1,NA,TRBD2,CASSSRTSGGRQFF,TGTGCCAGCAGCTCTCGGACTAGCGGGGGACGGCAGTTCTTC
TRBV6-5,TRBJ2-1,NA,TRBD2,CASIPSSGGASEQFF,TGTGCCAGCATCCCATCTAGCGGGGGGGCGAGCGAGCAGTTCTTC
TRBV6-1,TRBJ2-5,NA,NA,CASSPTGQTQYF,TGTGCCAGCAGCCCCACAGGGCAGACCCAGTACTTC